The 5 T cell receptor beta chains below come from one sample, sequenced in a study of T cells in Graves' hyperthyroidism and ophthalmopathy. Amplified TCR beta CDR3 regions came from RNA transcripts. In the first-round RT-PCR of the TCR CDR3, the HTBI primer set was used. TCRdb processed the multiplex PCR reads anew with MiXCR; each CDR3 protein has one entry. The table includes 350,000 to 400,000 distinct CDR3 sequences, 15% detected once. The source material was blood. The origin of the receptors is a woman in her 30s with Graves' hyperthyroidism.

This clonotype was observed at least ten times. V usage is TRBV25-1 and J usage is TRBJ2-5; possible D gene TRBD2, 6 bases. The V gene lost 4 bases and the J gene lost 2 bases, with 11 bases spanning the gap. This CDR3 comprises 14 residues. Germline V gene data show CDR1 as MGHDK and CDR2 as SYGVNS. The CDR3 spells CASSAPTRQETQYF. CDR3 DNA sequence: TGTGCCAGCAGTGCCCCGACTAGGCAAGAGACCCAGTACTTC.

This sequence joins TRBV15 and TRBJ2-1; D remains unclear. Trimming cost V 0 bases and J 12 bases, with 12 bases left between them. Germline loops: CDR1 LNHNV, CDR2 YYDKDF (reference sequence). This CDR3 contains 13 residues. CDR3 region: CATSRDRQRRQFF. The CDR3 region has the DNA TGTGCCACCAGCAGAGATCGCCAGCGCAGGCAGTTCTTC.

Comments on this clonotype: A single base separates this from a much larger clone, so it may be a read error. The CDR3 coding sequence is TGTGCCAGCAGCCCCACCCTCGAGGGCTCCTACAATGAGCAGTACTTC. Residues: CASSPTLEGSYNEQYF. The chain couples TRBV7-9 to TRBJ2-1, with D maybe TRBD2 (5 bases). The DNA end favors TRBJ2-7, so the J call may be wrong. The CDR3 spans 16 residues. The germline gives CDR1 SEHNR, CDR2 FQNEAQ (reference sequence).

This clonotype came up many times. V gene TRBV7-6 combines with J gene TRBJ2-2; D remains unclear. V was trimmed by 4 bases and J by 7 bases, leaving 7 bases between them. This CDR3 comprises 12 residues. The germline V gene encodes CDR1 SGHVS and CDR2 FNYEAQ. In DNA form, the CDR3 reads TGTGCCAGCAGCTCTCGAAACGGGGAGCTGTTTTTT. This gives the protein CASSSRNGELFF.

A few counts support this clonotype. This sequence joins TRBV11-3 and TRBJ2-7; TRBD2 matches 8 bases. Germline V gene lookup returns CDR1 SGHNT and CDR2 YENEEA. J gave up 0 bases and V 4 bases, and 5 bases lay outside the gene matches. The CDR3 length is 15 residues. The CDR3 here is CASSSRTSHSYEQYF. CDR3 in DNA: TGTGCCAGCAGCTCGAGGACTAGCCACTCCTACGAGCAGTACTTC.